The next 25 T cell receptor beta chains were all read from a single sample in a study of shared clonotypes between healthy human individuals. Profiling relied on immunoSEQ multiplex PCR, and the TCRdb table lists in-frame clones only, not all of them. The sample gives under 1,900,000 clones, less than 99% of which show up once; roughly 0.35% is in the top ten. Material for sequencing was naive CD4+ T cells sorted from blood. As for subset: CD45RA+ positively selected. The receptors shown here come from a young man in good health.

The chain carries TRBV5-1 and TRBJ2-7; 11 bases align to TRBD1. The trim removed 5 bases at V and 1 base at J, leaving 2 bases unmatched. This CDR3 spans 14 amino acids. Germline CDR1 is SGHRS and CDR2 is YFSETQ. This CDR3 reads CASRGQGVSYEQYF. The DNA of the CDR3 is TGCGCCAGCAGGGGACAGGGGGTTTCCTACGAGCAGTACTTC.

The chain couples TRBV10-3 to TRBJ2-7; the match to TRBD2 covers 9 bases. The CDR3 covers 17 residues. Trimming cost V 3 bases and J 2 bases; bases outside gene matches: 11. Looked up from germline, CDR1 is ENHRY and CDR2 is SYGVKD. As DNA, the CDR3 is TGTGCCATCAGTGACGAAACCGGGACTAGCTCACCCTACGAGCAGTACTTC. Its protein is CAISDETGTSSPYEQYF.

This rearrangement joins TRBV7-8 to TRBJ2-7; 11 bases agree with TRBD2. Germline V gives CDR1 SGHVS, CDR2 FQNEAQ. This CDR3 spans 17 amino acids. Trimming removed 2 bases from V and 0 bases from J; junction bases left unmatched: 6. DNA for the CDR3: TGTGCCAGCAGCTTATGGATAGCGGGAGGGGGCTCCTACGAGCAGTACTTC. This codes for CASSLWIAGGGSYEQYF.

The CDR3 region is CASSFTGELFF. CDR3 nucleotide sequence: TGCGCCAGCAGCTTCACCGGGGAGCTGTTTTTT. The rearrangement joins TRBV5-1 to TRBJ2-2; unclear D gene. Germline V gives CDR1 SGHRS, CDR2 YFSETQ. The germline V and J ends were trimmed by 2 bases and 4 bases, with 0 bases remaining between them. The CDR3 consists of 11 residues.

V and J are TRBV11-3 and TRBJ2-7; D is unclear. The V end lost 1 base, the J end lost 5 bases, and 9 bases lay between the germline ends. The CDR3 covers 13 residues. Germline lookup yields CDR1 SGHNT and CDR2 YENEEA. CDR3 sequence: CASSLAGSDEQYF. The CDR3 DNA reads as TGTGCCAGCAGCTTAGCCGGGTCGGACGAGCAGTACTTC.

V usage is TRBV6-6 and J usage is TRBJ2-7; perhaps TRBD1 as D (5 bases). The V gene's germline CDR1 is MNHNY and CDR2 SVGAGI (reference sequence). The CDR3 covers 15 residues. V was cut by 2 bases and J by 0 bases, with 11 bases left in between. The CDR3 region has the DNA TGTGCCAGCAGTTACGGACACCTGAGCTCCTACGAGCAGTACTTC. Protein sequence: CASSYGHLSSYEQYF.

The chain joins TRBV10-2 to TRBJ2-5; no clear D gene. Trimming removed 4 bases from V and 3 bases from J, with 12 bases in between. The germline V gene encodes CDR1 WSHSY and CDR2 SAAADI. The CDR3 totals 14 residues. CDR3 sequence reads: CASSVLDGKETQYF. CDR3 coding DNA: TGCGCCAGCAGTGTATTGGACGGTAAAGAGACCCAGTACTTC.

On this clone itself: At the DNA level, this CDR3 is encoded by other sequences in the same sample as well. The V call is TRBV7-2, the J call TRBJ2-2; no reliable D call. Germline CDR1 is SGHTA and CDR2 is FQGNSA. V was shortened by 1 base and J by 7 bases, with 4 bases between the two germline ends. The CDR3 runs to 12 residues. In DNA form, the CDR3 reads TGTGCCAGCAGCTTAGGAAGCGGGGAGCTGTTTTTT. Translating gives CASSLGSGELFF.

This clone was counted once. The rearrangement links TRBV11-2 to TRBJ1-1; D might be TRBD1 (6 bases). V shed 1 base and J shed 9 bases, with 9 bases lying between them. CDR1 is SGHAT and CDR2 is FQNNGV in the germline V gene. The CDR3 length is 12 residues. The DNA for the CDR3 is TGTGCCAGCAGCTTAGCGGACAGCCAAGCTTTCTTT. It translates to CASSLADSQAFF.

The chain employs TRBV9 and TRBJ2-6, with D unresolved. The germline V and J ends were trimmed by 0 bases and 0 bases, with 7 bases remaining between them. Germline V lookup: CDR1 SGDLS, CDR2 YYNGEE. The CDR3 loop spans 16 amino acids. The CDR3 protein is CASSVEGNSGANVLTF. As DNA, the CDR3 is TGTGCCAGCAGCGTAGAGGGAAACTCTGGGGCCAACGTCCTGACTTTC.

The V gene is TRBV15, the J gene TRBJ2-1; 9 bases match TRBD2. The V gene's germline CDR1 is LNHNV and CDR2 YYDKDF (reference sequence). There are 15 residues in the CDR3. Trimming took 7 bases from V and 5 from J; bases not matched to a gene: 9. The CDR3 protein is CATTTGGRGDNEQFF. The CDR3 coding sequence is TGTGCCACCACTACAGGCGGGAGGGGAGACAATGAGCAGTTCTTC.

In nucleotides, the CDR3 is TGTGCCAGCAGTCCTACTGTGCAAGAGACCCAGTACTTC. Its translation is CASSPTVQETQYF. The rearrangement joins TRBV27 to TRBJ2-5; D is unclear. The V end lost 5 bases, the J end lost 2 bases, and 9 bases lay between the germline ends. Looked up from germline, CDR1 is MNHEY and CDR2 is SMNVEV (reference sequence). The CDR3 spans 13 residues.

This chain links TRBV18 with TRBJ1-2; the match to TRBD1 covers 9 bases. V lost 3 bases to trimming and J lost 8 bases; unmatched junction nucleotides: 10. Per the germline V gene, CDR1 is KGHSH and CDR2 is LQKENI. The length of the CDR3 is 15 residues. DNA for the CDR3: TGTGCCAGCTCACCTAATCAACAGGGGGCGGAGGGCTACACCTTC. The encoded protein is CASSPNQQGAEGYTF.

The V call is TRBV6-1, the J call TRBJ2-3, with 9 nucleotides matching TRBD2. Germline trimming cut 6 bases from V and 3 bases from J; bases unmatched to any gene: 4. CDR1 MNHNS and CDR2 SASEGT come from the germline V gene. The CDR3 runs 14 residues. CDR3 nucleotide sequence: TGTGCCAGCAGCGTAGCGGGAGATACAGATACGCAGTATTTT. As protein: CASSVAGDTDTQYF.

The V and J genes are TRBV5-1 and TRBJ2-3; 10 bases map to TRBD2. The CDR3 sequence is 18 residues long. J was trimmed by 0 bases and V by 0 bases; bases with no gene match: 7. Germline-derived CDR1 and CDR2 are SGHRS and YFSETQ. CDR3 nucleotide sequence: TGCGCCAGCAGCTTGGCAGCGGGAGGGATCTTTAGCACAGATACGCAGTATTTT. Its translation is CASSLAAGGIFSTDTQYF.

The chain employs TRBV28 and TRBJ1-2, with unresolved D. Germline V gives CDR1 MDHEN, CDR2 SYDVKM. This CDR3 contains 13 residues. The V gene lost 6 bases and the J gene lost 4 bases, with 12 bases spanning the gap. CDR3: CASRQTEIYGYTF. For the CDR3, the DNA is TGTGCCAGCAGACAGACTGAAATCTATGGCTACACCTTC.

The genes are TRBV6-5 and TRBJ2-3; D unclear. CDR1 is MNHEY and CDR2 is SVGAGI in the germline V gene. V was cut by 5 bases and J by 10 bases, with 13 bases left in between. The CDR3 has 12 residues. The CDR3: CASSQSQESQYF. CDR3 nucleotide sequence: TGTGCCAGCAGTCAATCCCAGGAGTCGCAGTATTTT.

The chain carries TRBV19 and TRBJ2-3, with 9 bases that match TRBD2. The junction had 2 bases not matched to a gene; V was cut back by 1 base and J by 3 bases. CDR3 size: 15 residues. CDR1 and CDR2 (germline): LNHDA, SQIVND (reference sequence). CDR3 region: CASSIGLAATDTQYF. The CDR3 DNA sequence: TGTGCCAGTAGTATAGGACTAGCGGCGACAGATACGCAGTATTTT.

The rearrangement links TRBV28 to TRBJ2-1; 10 nucleotides line up with TRBD1. The CDR3 contains 16 residues. Trimming cost V 3 bases and J 1 base; bases outside gene matches: 3. CDR1 is MDHEN and CDR2 is SYDVKM in the germline V gene. In DNA form, the CDR3 reads TGTGCCAGCAGTTTGACAGGGGGCCGGTCCTACAATGAGCAGTTCTTC. This translates into CASSLTGGRSYNEQFF.

About this clone itself: Within the sample, other DNA sequences also encode this same CDR3. The V call is TRBV18, the J call TRBJ2-5; no reliable D call. The CDR3 covers 13 residues. V lost 0 bases and J 5 bases, leaving 7 bases between the germline ends. Germline CDR1 reads KGHSH; CDR2 reads LQKENI. The CDR3: CASSPPLWETQYF. The CDR3 DNA reads as TGTGCCAGCTCACCACCACTGTGGGAGACCCAGTACTTC.

The rearrangement links TRBV5-1 to TRBJ2-3; 12 bases agree with TRBD2. CDR1 and CDR2 (germline): SGHRS, YFSETQ. There are 16 residues in the CDR3. The junction had 4 bases not matched to a gene; V was cut back by 3 bases and J by 2 bases. The CDR3 sequence: CASSYRLAGDTDTQYF. For the CDR3, the DNA is TGCGCCAGCAGCTACCGACTAGCGGGAGACACAGATACGCAGTATTTT.

The chain links TRBV28 to TRBJ1-1, with D perhaps TRBD1 (5 bases). The CDR3 has 11 residues. V was shortened by 4 bases and J by 11 bases, with 11 bases between the two germline ends. Germline V lookup: CDR1 MDHEN, CDR2 SYDVKM. CDR3 in DNA: TGTGCCAGCAGTTCGGACATGACCGCTTTCTTT. It specifies CASSSDMTAFF.

V usage is TRBV7-9 and J usage is TRBJ2-7, with a possible D match to TRBD1 (5 bases). The germline V gene has CDR1 SEHNR and CDR2 FQNEAQ (reference sequence). The CDR3 loop spans 14 amino acids. V was trimmed by 1 base and J by 6 bases, leaving 13 bases between them. The CDR3 protein is CASSLVGRAFEQYF. The CDR3 DNA follows: TGTGCCAGCAGCTTAGTTGGCAGGGCGTTCGAGCAGTACTTC.

This clone was seen just once. This chain links TRBV7-9 with TRBJ1-5; D uncertain. This CDR3 is built from 13 residues. Germline loops: CDR1 SEHNR, CDR2 FQNEAQ (reference sequence). Trimming took 3 bases from V and 4 from J, leaving 7 bases between them. CDR3 loop: CASSFYANQPQHF. The CDR3 coding sequence is TGTGCCAGCAGCTTTTACGCAAATCAGCCCCAGCATTTT.

The chain combines TRBV7-8 with TRBJ2-5; the D gene is possibly TRBD1 (6 bases). The CDR3 loop spans 15 amino acids. Germline CDR1 is SGHVS and CDR2 is FQNEAQ. Trimming removed 5 bases from V and 1 base from J, with 14 bases in between. The CDR3 sequence is CASSTGRLPQETQYF. The CDR3 region has the DNA TGTGCCAGCAGCACAGGGCGACTACCCCAAGAGACCCAGTACTTC.